This paragraph reports one TCR beta chain. The data derive from a study of blood T cell repertoires in COVID-19. Participant ages covered 18 to 89 years across 24 US areas. As originally analysed: Scientists estimated how many nucleated cells there were by amplifying reference gene primers. Sequencing used immunoSEQ multiplex PCR; TCRdb keeps in-frame clones, though not all of them. That table is the source of V, J and clone size, and D and trimming were worked out from the DNA. The sample includes 200,000 to 300,000 clones, about 87% of them seen just once. This receptor was identified in a woman aged 40 to 50 with acute COVID-19. The specimen was PBMCs or T cells enriched from blood (not recorded which).

The CDR3 coding sequence is TGTGCTAGTGGTCGCGGACAGGGGGGACCGGGCACTGAAGCTTTCTTT. Amino acids: CASGRGQGGPGTEAFF. This chain links TRBV12-5 with TRBJ1-1, with 10 bases aligning to TRBD1. The V segment lost 5 bases and the J segment 4 bases; nucleotides outside the gene matches: 10. This CDR3 contains 16 residues. From germline, CDR1 is LGHNT and CDR2 FRNRAP. Full variable domain (remainder filled in from reference TRBV12-5 and TRBJ1-1): DARVTQTPRHKVTEMGQEVTMRCQPILGHNTVFWYRQTMMQGLELLAYFRNRAPLDDSGMPKDRFSAEMPDATLATLKIQPSEPRDSAVYFCASGRGQGGPGTEAFFGQGTRLTVV.